Below are 14 T cell receptor beta chains sequenced from a single sample in a study of tissue T cells after allogeneic stem cell transplantation. Clones were read by immunoSEQ multiplex PCR, and TCRdb kept only the in-frame ones, dropping some. The sample includes tens of thousands of clones, 85% of them seen just once. The sequences come from blood, collected before transplantation. These receptors were obtained from a woman aged 18 to 55 who later had graft-versus-host disease after an allogeneic stem cell transplant.

This clone was recorded once. V and J are TRBV5-4 and TRBJ1-1; D gene unclear. There are 13 residues in the CDR3. Germline V lookup: CDR1 SGHNT, CDR2 YYREEE (reference sequence). V lost 4 bases, J lost 2 bases, and 9 bases lay in between. The CDR3 is CASSLTDNTEAFF. The CDR3 region has the DNA TGTGCCAGCAGCCTAACAGATAACACTGAAGCTTTCTTT.

This sequence joins TRBV6-2 or TRBV6-3 and TRBJ2-7; D ambiguous. The V end was cut by 0 bases, the J end by 6 bases, with 9 bases between. The CDR3 extends over 13 amino acids. Germline V gene data show CDR1 as MNHEY and CDR2 as SVGEGT. The CDR3 sequence: CASSYSRPPEQYF. The CDR3 DNA sequence: TGTGCCAGCAGTTACTCTCGTCCTCCCGAGCAGTACTTC.

This clone is a singleton in its sample. The gene calls are TRBV6-2 or TRBV6-3 and TRBJ2-5, with TRBD1 matching over 9 bases. The length of the CDR3 is 15 residues. V lost 6 bases to trimming and J lost 4 bases; unmatched junction nucleotides: 9. CDR1 is MNHEY, CDR2 SVGEGT, per germline. Here the CDR3 DNA reads TGTGCCAGCAGCTTTGGACAGGGGCGTCGAGAGACCCAGTACTTC. Its translation: CASSFGQGRRETQYF.

This chain links TRBV28 with TRBJ1-2; tentatively, D is TRBD1 (5 bases). The CDR3 sequence is 15 residues long. Trimming removed 2 bases from V and 0 bases from J, with 10 bases in between. In germline, CDR1 is MDHEN, CDR2 SYDVKM. The CDR3 DNA follows: TGTGCCAGCAGTTTAGGGGGTCTAGCTAACTATGGCTACACCTTC. Translated, it gives CASSLGGLANYGYTF.

V gene TRBV6-6 combines with J gene TRBJ2-2; D tentatively fits TRBD1 or TRBD2 (5 bases each). The V end was cut by 4 bases, the J end by 7 bases, with 13 bases between. This CDR3 has 14 amino acids. Germline V gene data show CDR1 as MNHNY and CDR2 as SVGAGI (reference sequence). This CDR3 reads CASSWDAEVGELFF. The CDR3 DNA follows: TGTGCCAGCAGTTGGGACGCCGAGGTCGGGGAGCTGTTTTTT.

The CDR3 DNA is TGTGCCAGTAGTAAGGACAGGGGAAGGTATGGCTACACCTTC. This sequence encodes CASSKDRGRYGYTF. The chain has TRBV19 and TRBJ1-2, with 9 positions matching TRBD1. Germline V gene lookup returns CDR1 LNHDA and CDR2 SQIVND (reference sequence). The J segment lost 5 bases and the V segment lost 4 bases, leaving 5 bases of the junction unmatched. CDR3 length: 14 amino acids.

This chain joins TRBV7-2 and TRBJ1-2, with 8 bases matching TRBD1. V lost 3 bases to trimming and J lost 8 bases; unmatched junction nucleotides: 5. The germline gives CDR1 SGHTA, CDR2 FQGNSA. The CDR3 totals 13 residues. DNA for the CDR3: TGTGCCAGCAGCTTCGGACAGGGACGGGGCTACACCTTC. Residues: CASSFGQGRGYTF.

The V and J genes are TRBV7-2 and TRBJ2-3, with TRBD2 matching over 7 bases. The V and J ends lost 6 bases and 6 bases, in that order; junction bases with no gene match: 6. Germline V gene lookup returns CDR1 SGHTA and CDR2 FQGNSA. This CDR3 has 13 residues. The CDR3 coding sequence is TGTGCCAGCAGAGGTAGACTAGCCGATACGCAGTATTTT. Translated: CASRGRLADTQYF.

V gene TRBV5-1 combines with J gene TRBJ2-3, with D tentatively TRBD1 or TRBD2 (5 bases each). V was cut by 4 bases and J by 1 base, with 19 bases left in between. CDR1 is SGHRS, CDR2 YFSETQ, per germline. This CDR3 is built from 17 residues. The CDR3, as DNA: TGCGCCAGCAGCCCCTCGGGACCAAGAACTGGCACAGATACGCAGTATTTT. Translation gives CASSPSGPRTGTDTQYF.

This clone was found a few times. The gene calls are TRBV25-1 and TRBJ2-5, with TRBD2 matching over 11 bases. Germline trimming cut 5 bases from V and 1 base from J; bases unmatched to any gene: 3. There are 15 residues in the CDR3. In germline, CDR1 is MGHDK, CDR2 SYGVNS. CDR3 residues: CASSRLAGLQETQYF. In nucleotides, the CDR3 is TGTGCCAGCAGTAGACTAGCGGGACTCCAAGAGACCCAGTACTTC.

For the CDR3, the DNA is TGTGCCAGCGGGGAACCCGGCGAGCAGTACTTC. Translation gives CASGEPGEQYF. The chain couples TRBV9 to TRBJ2-7, with D unclear. CDR1 is SGDLS, CDR2 YYNGEE, per germline. The CDR3 consists of 11 residues. V lost 7 bases, J lost 6 bases, and 11 bases lay in between. Together with reference TRBV9 and TRBJ2-7, the CDR3 gives the full variable domain: DSGVTQTPKHLITATGQRVTLRCSPRSGDLSVYWYQQSLDQGLQFLIQYYNGEERAKGNILERFSAQQFPDLHSELNLSSLELGDSALYFCASGEPGEQYFGPGTRLTVT.

The V call is TRBV27, the J call TRBJ1-2, with D tentatively TRBD1 (5 bases). Per germline, CDR1 MNHEY and CDR2 SMNVEV (reference sequence). The CDR3 has 15 residues. V shed 2 bases and J shed 4 bases, with 14 bases lying between them. In DNA, the CDR3 is TGTGCCAGCAGTTTACGCCCCACAGGATTCTATGGCTACACCTTC. Amino acid sequence: CASSLRPTGFYGYTF.

The rearrangement links TRBV5-4 to TRBJ2-1; D perhaps matches TRBD2 (5 bases). This CDR3 is 13 amino acids long. Trimming took off 2 bases at V and 4 bases at J, with 7 bases between the two ends. In germline, CDR1 is SGHNT, CDR2 YYREEE (reference sequence). CDR3 protein: CASSLADYNEQFF. The CDR3 DNA is TGTGCCAGCAGCTTAGCGGATTACAATGAGCAGTTCTTC.

CDR3 sequence reads: CASSLGPARIPYEQYF. The CDR3 nucleotides read TGTGCCAGCAGCTTAGGGCCTGCTAGAATCCCTTACGAGCAGTACTTC. The V and J genes are TRBV7-2 and TRBJ2-7; unclear D gene. The CDR3 consists of 16 residues. Trimming left V 1 base short and J 4 bases short, with 17 bases between. CDR1 and CDR2 (germline): SGHTA, FQGNSA.